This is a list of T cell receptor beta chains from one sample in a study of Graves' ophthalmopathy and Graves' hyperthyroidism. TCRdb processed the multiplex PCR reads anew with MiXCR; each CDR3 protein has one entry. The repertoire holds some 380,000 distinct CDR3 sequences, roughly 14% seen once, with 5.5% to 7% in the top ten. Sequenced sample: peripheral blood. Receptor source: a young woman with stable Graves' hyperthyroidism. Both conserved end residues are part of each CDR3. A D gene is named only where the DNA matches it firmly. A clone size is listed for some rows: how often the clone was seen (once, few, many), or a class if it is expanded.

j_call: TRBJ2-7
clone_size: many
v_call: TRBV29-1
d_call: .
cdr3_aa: CSVGGQYFYEQYF
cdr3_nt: TGCAGCGTTGGAGGACAGTATTTCTACGAGCAGTACTTC

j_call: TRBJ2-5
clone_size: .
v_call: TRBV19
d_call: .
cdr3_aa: CASKSRTRGQETQYF
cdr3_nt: TGTGCCAGTAAGTCCCGGACCAGAGGGCAAGAGACCCAGTACTTC

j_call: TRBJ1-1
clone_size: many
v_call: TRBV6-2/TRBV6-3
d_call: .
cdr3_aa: CASSYRIFSYYTEAFF
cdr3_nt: TGTGCCAGCAGTTACAGGATATTTAGCTATTACACTGAAGCTTTCTTT

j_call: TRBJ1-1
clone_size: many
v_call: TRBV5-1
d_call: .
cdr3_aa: CASSLPGRNTEAFF
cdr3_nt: TGCGCCAGCAGCTTGCCGGGTCGGAACACTGAAGCTTTCTTT

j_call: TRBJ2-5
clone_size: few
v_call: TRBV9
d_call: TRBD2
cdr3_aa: CASSVRPSGGCEETQYF
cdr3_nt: TGTGCCAGCAGCGTCCGGCCTAGCGGGGGTTGTGAAGAGACCCAGTACTTC

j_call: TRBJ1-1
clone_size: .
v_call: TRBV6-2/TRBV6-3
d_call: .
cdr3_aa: CASSYKDGAVNTEAFF
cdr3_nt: TGTGCCAGCAGTTACAAGGACGGAGCGGTGAACACTGAAGCTTTCTTT

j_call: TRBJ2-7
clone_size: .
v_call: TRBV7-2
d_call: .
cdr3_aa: CASSLMGVRSYEQYF
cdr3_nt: TGTGCCAGCAGCTTAATGGGGGTTCGGTCCTACGAGCAGTACTTC

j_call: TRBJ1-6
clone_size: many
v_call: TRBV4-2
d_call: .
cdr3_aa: CASSQAVSGSPLHF
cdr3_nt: TGTGCCAGCAGCCAAGCCGTCTCGGGATCACCCCTCCACTTT

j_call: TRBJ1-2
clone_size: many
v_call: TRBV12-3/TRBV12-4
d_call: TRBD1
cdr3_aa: CASRYGQGRDTNYGYTF
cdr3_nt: TGTGCCAGCAGATATGGACAGGGCCGAGATACTAACTATGGCTACACCTTC

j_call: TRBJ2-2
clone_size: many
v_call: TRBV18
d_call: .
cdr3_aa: CASSPQGNGELFF
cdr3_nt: TGTGCCAGCTCACCACAGGGTAACGGGGAGCTGTTTTTT

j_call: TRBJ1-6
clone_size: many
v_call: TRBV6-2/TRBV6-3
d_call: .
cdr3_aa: CASSSTQGGGSPLHF
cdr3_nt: TGTGCCAGCAGTTCCACTCAGGGAGGTGGTTCACCCCTCCACTTT

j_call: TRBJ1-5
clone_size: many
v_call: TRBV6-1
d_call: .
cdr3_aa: CASSEGHGNQPQHF
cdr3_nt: TGTGCCAGCAGTGAAGGACACGGGAATCAGCCCCAGCATTTT

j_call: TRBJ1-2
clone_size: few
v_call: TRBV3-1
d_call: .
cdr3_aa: CASSQVELGHPERIYGYTF
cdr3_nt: TGTGCCAGCAGCCAAGTGGAATTAGGGCACCCGGAGCGGATCTATGGCTACACCTTC

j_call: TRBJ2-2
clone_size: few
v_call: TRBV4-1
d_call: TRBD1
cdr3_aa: CASSQAQGAGELFF
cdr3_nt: TGCGCCAGCAGCCAAGCCCAGGGGGCAGGGGAGCTGTTTTTT

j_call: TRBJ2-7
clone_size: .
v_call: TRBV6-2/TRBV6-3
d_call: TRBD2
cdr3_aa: CASSYAGTSGYEQYF
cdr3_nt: TGTGCCAGCAGTTACGCCGGGACTAGCGGCTACGAGCAGTACTTC

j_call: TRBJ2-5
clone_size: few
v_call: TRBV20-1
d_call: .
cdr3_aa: CSARGGSYQETQYF
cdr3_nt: TGCAGTGCTAGAGGGGGCTCGTACCAAGAGACCCAGTACTTC

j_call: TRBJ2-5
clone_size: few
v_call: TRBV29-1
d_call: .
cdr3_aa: CSVDRPTQETQYF
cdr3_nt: TGCAGCGTTGATCGTCCAACTCAAGAGACCCAGTACTTC

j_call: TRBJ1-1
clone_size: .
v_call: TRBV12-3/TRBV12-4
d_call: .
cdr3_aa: CASSLSGWGTEAFF
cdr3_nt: TGTGCCAGCAGTTTGTCTGGGTGGGGGACTGAAGCTTTCTTT

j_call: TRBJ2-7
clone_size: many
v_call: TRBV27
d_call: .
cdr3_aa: CASSFLTGPPSEQYF
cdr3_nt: TGTGCCAGCAGTTTCCTGACAGGCCCTCCCTCGGAGCAGTACTTC

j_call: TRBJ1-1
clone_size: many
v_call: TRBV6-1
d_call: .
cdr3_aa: CASSGGGEGGTEAFF
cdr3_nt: TGTGCCAGCAGCGGCGGGGGAGAAGGAGGCACTGAAGCTTTCTTT